This T cell receptor beta chain is from a study of T cell responses to AZD1222 COVID-19 vaccine. Study information: Second-dose recipients at about 4 or about 12 weeks were treated as one pooled group.

Only in-frame clones appear in the TCRdb table, and some are missing; sequencing was by immunoSEQ multiplex PCR. The table records roughly 150,000 clones, about 90% of them present only once. The sample holds a few counts of this clone. The antigen is undetermined. Findings and caveats of the study: Repertoire sampling occurred only after the peak T cell response. Only 5 or 6 AZD1222 recipients were seropositive at baseline.

Germline CDR1 is SGHAT and CDR2 is FQNNGV. This CDR3 spans 15 amino acids. The V end was cut by 3 bases, the J end by 1 base, with 9 bases between. The chain recombines TRBV11-2 with TRBJ2-2, with unresolved D. The TCR originated in an adult in good health. The sample in question was peripheral blood, obtained on day 0 of AZD1222 vaccination. The CDR3 bases are TGTGCCAGCAGCTTCCGTTGGGGGAACACCGGGGAGCTGTTTTTT. It yields the protein CASSFRWGNTGELFF.